This T cell receptor (beta chain) was profiled in a study of cytomegalovirus exposure and HLA in healthy donors (dated by TCRdb to between 2016 and 2019). Broadly, across the study: In an earlier analysis of roughly 500 of the donors, approximately 260 Gb of sequence data and 100 million or so unique TCR beta sequences from about 179 million T cells were reported. The study combined high-throughput TCR immunosequencing, statistical association of individual TCRs with disease status, and machine learning to predict cytomegalovirus infection status. In an earlier analysis of 587 of the donors, high-throughput TCR beta sequencing was used to judge whether each TCR beta V gene segment behaved as functional or pseudogenic. The T cell repertoires of several hundred subjects were profiled by immunosequencing and related to cytomegalovirus serostatus. A few DR-DQ haplotypes were treated as single units for association and clustering because of strong linkage in the cohort. HLA typing covered class I and class II loci at four-digit resolution. Along with the approximately 700-subject first cohort, a separate validation cohort of more than 90 different subjects was used. Roughly 300 gigabases of sequencing data and around 87 million unique TCR sequences were included in an early release covering 500 to 750 HLA-typed donors. The study aimed to test whether cataloging public T cell receptors could reveal signatures of past pathogen exposure. On average, about 200,000 unique TCR beta nucleotide sequences were sequenced per donor among about 400 genotyped donors of the cohort, with around 19% of those sequences being non-productive. Of the 300 to 450 genotyped donors, about 80% fell in the genetic ancestry cluster associated with self-reported Caucasian donors. Donor age, sex, ethnicity and CMV serostatus were compiled alongside the repertoire data. A later genetic analysis used genome-wide SNP genotypes for about three fifths of the roughly 700 donors, treating that subset as a discovery cohort. Typing coverage differed by locus: A, B, C, DRB1 and DQB1 were typed in roughly 620-630 donors, DQA1 in about 500, DPA1 in some 610, and DPB1 in roughly 450. In the later analysis, no new phenotypic data were used to find candidate immune exposures; instead, reliance was placed on TCR beta sequences and their occurrence across donors. To study patterns of TCR occurrence, a later analysis re-analyzed previously published TCR beta repertoires from 700 or so donors and added high-resolution HLA genotyping. All discovery cohort repertoires had been generated using a single sequencing platform.

The CDR3 covers 15 residues, taking in both the cysteine and the phenylalanine. The CDR3 DNA has 45 bases and is translated from base 1. Between the V and J ends, shortened by 10 bases and 3 bases respectively, the junction contains 19 bases. CDR1 and CDR2, per the germline V gene, are ENHRY and SYGVKD. Worth noting for this clone: What antigen it recognizes has not been identified. Within one base of it there is no much larger clone, and no base qualities were kept.

The receptor library was made with the immunoSEQ multiplex PCR assay. A mixture of 60 forward primers for TCR Vbeta segments and 13 reverse primers for TCR Jbeta segments was used in the multiplex PCR. Amplification of the CDR3 region of rearranged TCR beta genes was performed with a multiplex PCR assay on genomic DNA. On the Illumina HiSeq System, the amplified TCR beta libraries were sequenced as 87-base-pair reads. The authors' pipeline ran thus. A later analysis counted tens of millions of unique TCR beta chains across the 700 or so repertoires, and 10 million to 12 million of these chains were shared by at least two donors. A nearest-neighbor algorithm error-corrected the raw reads and collapsed the reads into unique sequences, merging closely related sequences to remove PCR and sequencing errors. V, D and J gene segments were assigned by aligning CDR3 sequences to IMGT reference sequences. Each retained sequence needed at least a six-nucleotide match to both a V gene segment and a J gene segment. Rearrangements were called productive when the CDR3 lacked stop codons and stayed in frame with V and J; all others were non-productive. Following IMGT convention, CDR3 was defined as the stretch from the second conserved V-encoded cysteine up to the conserved J-encoded phenylalanine. Sequences without an unambiguous match to a single V gene segment were excluded from the earlier analysis of approximately 560 of the donors. An earlier analysis of just under 600 of the donors called V segments functional above 56.7% productive rearrangements and segregating when the between-donor standard deviation exceeded 5%. A statistical classification framework was built for diagnosing cytomegalovirus status from the catalog of TCR beta chain sequences. A later analysis assigned V and J genes by comparing TCR nucleotide sequences with IMGT/GENE-DB human TR gene sequences. The TCRdist pipeline was used in a later analysis to assign CDR3 sequences and most-parsimonious VDJ recombination scenarios. In a later analysis, every TCR beta chain was defined by the combination of its CDR3 amino acid sequence and its V-gene family, and reads without a unique V-gene family were dropped. In a later analysis, around 600 highly shared, low-generation-probability nucleotide sequences were removed to address suspected cross-contamination and a sequencing artifact. For each public chain, a later analysis derived a clonal expansion index from normalized ranks of inferred template counts within each repertoire. In a later analysis, generation probabilities were computed with a VDJ recombination model fitted to out-of-frame rearrangements, and the resulting probabilities were checked against IGoR. A later analysis scored TCR-TCR, TCR-HLA and TCR-CMV co-occurrence with hypergeometric tests, applying a repertoire-size bias correction to TCR pairs. A later analysis estimated false discovery rates by permuting HLA or CMV assignments 20 times. In a later analysis, co-occurring TCRs were grouped with DBSCAN, and TCRdist sequence similarity was added when clustering was performed within HLA-allele-positive subsets. Repertoires with fewer than 30,000 or more than 120,000 public chains were left out of co-occurrence clustering, as were a handful of repertoires with anomalous nucleotide sharing. TCRdb mirrors the immuneACCESS table, restricted to in-frame sequences. Some clones are absent from its copies; in checked studies, under half trace to an unresolved V gene, and the reason for the others is unknown. V and J calls and clone size are those listed in that table; D and trimming were worked out from the DNA. Within this sample are approximately 140,000 clones, with more than 70% of them counted one time only. The ten biggest clones cover 4.5% to 6% of the sample.

The cohort consisted of hundreds of healthy bone marrow donors. Cohort members were all nominally healthy when sampled, although unrecorded immune exposures were likely present. The donor tested CMV seronegative and was one of the 352 seronegative cohort members. A peripheral blood sample was provided by each donor, and peripheral blood mononuclear cells were used for TCR beta sequencing. The Qiagen DNeasy Blood Extraction Kit was used to extract genomic DNA from the blood cell samples. Points the paper makes about the study in general: A later analysis reported that several top co-occurrence clusters appeared linked to parvovirus B19, influenza, CMV and Epstein-Barr virus. The study gave a list of 150 to 200 TCR beta chains associated with cytomegalovirus. In vitro tests confirmed that three of the cytomegalovirus-associated TCR beta chains recognize cytomegalovirus antigens. According to a later analysis, most CMV-associated TCR beta chains appeared to be HLA-restricted, and the HLA associations seemed to be driven largely by CMV exposure. Because counts were too low, 15 to 20 rarely observed V segments, including chromosome 9 orphons, were left out of the earlier analysis of roughly 600 of the donors. The classifier was reported to diagnose cytomegalovirus status with high specificity and sensitivity in both the original and validation cohorts. According to the authors, the approach could potentially be generalized to other disease states and immunological phenotypes. Only TCR beta chains were sequenced in this cohort, and the absence of alpha or paired-chain data limited detectable features. At a false discovery rate of 0.05, a later analysis linked fewer than 20,000 TCR beta sequences to specific HLA alleles. A later analysis found that HLA-associated TCR beta chains were more clonally expanded and had lower generation probabilities than equally common non-associated chains. Roughly uniform sequencing depth across donors was assumed in presence/absence analyses, although this assumption may not hold. CMV serostatus was the only immune exposure information available for the cohort. According to a later analysis, TCR association rates differed among HLA loci, with DRB1 alleles showing the most associated TCRs and HLA-C alleles showing the fewest. Because the 87-base-pair reads could not distinguish some IMGT-functional V segments, including TRBV6-2 and TRBV6-3, those segments were excluded. Across donors, most TCR sequences were observed very rarely, whereas some public TCRs were present in many individuals. An earlier analysis of roughly 570 of the donors showed that most TCR beta V segments appeared in productive rearrangements either about 87% or about 30% of the time, which broadly matched IMGT annotations. Because HLA typing was unavailable for some donors at each locus, only the typed subset was used in association tests. A cluster of highly shared sequence variants was judged likely to represent a technical artifact of the sequencing pipeline. A later genetic analysis reported fewer N-insertions in productive TCRs among donors in an Asian-associated ancestry cluster than the approximately 700-donor mean. A later genetic analysis associated a missense DCLRE1C variant with V-gene and J-gene trimming of TCR beta chains, and an independent cohort replicated the association. A further reported finding was that TCR beta sequences accurately predicted the HLA-A and HLA-B alleles for most subjects in the first cohort. When HLA alleles, especially DR and DQ, strongly co-occurred, attributing TCR associations to individual alleles was difficult. Linkage disequilibrium might explain the correlated functional status among segregating V segments, but an unknown experimental factor could not be ruled out.

The material sequenced was PBMCs. This clonotype was sampled from a woman aged 50 to 60 in good health and CMV-seronegative. The rearrangement combines TRBV10-3 with TRBJ1-5; perhaps TRBD1 is the D gene, with 6 bases matching. In nucleotides, the sequence is TGTGCCACCTCAGGGGAGAGTAGGAACAATCAGCCCCAGCATTTT. Its product reads: CATSGESRNNQPQHF.